Below, 15 T cell receptor beta chains from the same sample are listed, as sequenced in a study of blood T cell repertoires in COVID-19. Clones were sequenced by immunoSEQ multiplex PCR, and TCRdb holds only the in-frame ones, with some missing. Here the sample spans 300,000 to 350,000 clones, approximately 86% being singletons. What was sequenced was peripheral blood. Every receptor here comes from a man aged 18 to 30 with active or convalescent COVID-19.

The gene calls are TRBV14 and TRBJ2-5, with unresolved D. The CDR3 spans 13 residues. V shed 8 bases and J shed 0 bases, with 10 bases lying between them. The germline CDR1 and CDR2 sequences are SGHDN and FVKESK. The CDR3 sequence: CASCPTNQETQYF. CDR3 nucleotides: TGTGCCAGCTGCCCCACTAACCAAGAGACCCAGTACTTC.

This sequence joins TRBV4-3 and TRBJ2-7; a possible D gene is TRBD2 (7 bases). With 1 base removed from V and 7 bases from J, the gap between germline ends came to 17 bases. The V gene's germline CDR1 is LGHNA and CDR2 YSLEER. There are 15 residues in the CDR3. The CDR3 protein is CASSQGVRGGGEQYF. The CDR3 nucleotides read TGCGCCAGCAGCCAAGGGGTACGGGGAGGGGGTGAGCAGTACTTC.

The chain employs TRBV4-3 and TRBJ2-1, with D possibly TRBD1 on 6 matching bases. V lost 1 base, J lost 6 bases, and 16 bases lay in between. Looked up from germline, CDR1 is LGHNA and CDR2 is YSLEER. The CDR3 totals 16 residues. The chain's CDR3 is CASSQVPDSLVNEQFF. Here the CDR3 DNA reads TGCGCCAGCAGCCAAGTCCCGGACAGTTTAGTCAATGAGCAGTTCTTC.

The J gene is TRBJ1-5, the V gene TRBV5-6; D possibly corresponds to TRBD1 (5 bases). This CDR3 has 14 residues. Looked up from germline, CDR1 is SGHDT and CDR2 is YYEEEE. Deletions cut 7 bases from V and 4 bases from J, with 15 bases between. CDR3 sequence (DNA): TGTGCCAGCTCGCGGGGGGACCCAAATCAGCCCCAGCATTTT. Translating it yields CASSRGDPNQPQHF.

The rearrangement joins TRBV27 to TRBJ2-7; TRBD2 is a possible D gene (6 bases). V lost 5 bases and J lost 7, with 9 bases in between. This CDR3 is 11 amino acids long. The germline V gene has CDR1 MNHEY and CDR2 SMNVEV (reference sequence). CDR3 sequence reads: CASSEGTEQYF. CDR3 nucleotides: TGTGCCAGCAGTGAGGGGACTGAGCAGTACTTC.

J is TRBJ1-1 and V is TRBV3-1 (or the pseudogene TRBV3-2), with D tentatively TRBD1 (5 bases). CDR3 length: 16 amino acids. The germline gives CDR1 LGHDT, CDR2 YNNKEL (reference sequence). V was pared by 1 base and J by 1 base, with 13 bases between. CDR3 protein: CASSQGLDRQNTEAFF. The CDR3 DNA is TGTGCCAGCAGCCAAGGTCTAGACAGACAGAACACTGAAGCTTTCTTT.

The chain joins TRBV18 to TRBJ1-4; perhaps TRBD1 as D (6 bases). This CDR3 has 13 residues. CDR1 and CDR2 (germline): KGHSH, LQKENI. V dropped 4 bases and J dropped 8 bases, with 11 bases sitting between them. CDR3 DNA: TGTGCCAGCTCACGTACCGGGACAGAAAAACTGTTTTTT. Protein sequence: CASSRTGTEKLFF.

V usage is TRBV4-3 and J usage is TRBJ2-3; D is possibly TRBD2 (6 bases). CDR1 is LGHNA and CDR2 is YSLEER in the germline V gene. The CDR3 has 16 residues. Between the trimmed V and J ends, which lost 0 bases and 2 bases, there was a span of 12 bases. CDR3 protein: CASSQDGLANTDTQYF. The CDR3 coding sequence is TGCGCCAGCAGCCAAGATGGGCTAGCGAACACAGATACGCAGTATTTT.

Notes on this clone: The junction departs from the called germline gene at one end, perhaps through a read error. This chain connects TRBV5-1 to TRBJ2-2; 10 bases align to TRBD2. The CDR3 covers 18 residues. The germline CDR1 and CDR2 sequences are SGHRS and YFSETQ. For the CDR3, the DNA is TGCGCCCGCAGCTTGGGCCAGCGGGGGGGCCGAAACACCGGGGAGCTGTTTTTT. Translated: CARSLGQRGGRNTGELFF.

The chain joins TRBV4-2 to TRBJ2-2, with 8 bases aligning to TRBD2. V lost 0 bases, J lost 7 bases, and 4 bases stayed unmatched. The V gene's germline CDR1 is LGHNA and CDR2 YNFKEQ. This CDR3 contains 15 residues. As DNA, the CDR3 is TGTGCCAGCAGCCAAGATGTCCTAGCGGGCGGGGAGCTGTTTTTT. Translation: CASSQDVLAGGELFF.

The chain carries TRBV13 and TRBJ2-3, with 7 bases aligning to TRBD1. V was pared by 5 bases and J by 6 bases, with 11 bases of the junction left unmatched. Germline CDR1 PRHDT, CDR2 FYEKMQ (reference sequence). This CDR3 is 15 amino acids long. The CDR3 DNA reads TGTGCCAGCAGCCCCCGGACAGGAACACGGGATACGCAGTATTTT. It yields the protein CASSPRTGTRDTQYF.

Note on this clone: One end of the junction is discordant with germline, which a read error may explain. The chain combines TRBV6-1 with TRBJ1-5, with 12 bases lining up with TRBD1. The CDR3 length is 19 residues. Germline CDR1 reads MNHNS; CDR2 reads SASEGT. The CDR3: CASSQAGTGGFLGNQPQHF. CDR3 DNA: TGTGCCAGCAGTCAAGCGGGGACAGGGGGCTTTCTGGGCAATCAGCCCCAGCATTTT.

The chain employs TRBV7-4 and TRBJ2-3; 10 bases are a match to TRBD2. This CDR3 contains 20 residues. Germline V gives CDR1 SGHVT, CDR2 SQSDAQ. The trim removed 3 bases at V and 0 bases at J, leaving 15 bases unmatched. This chain's CDR3 is CASSFSRLASGSSSTDTQYF. CDR3 nucleotides: TGTGCCAGCAGCTTCAGCAGGTTGGCTAGCGGGAGTTCTAGCACAGATACGCAGTATTTT.

J is TRBJ1-2 and V is TRBV6-2 or TRBV6-3; D ambiguous. Trimming took off 2 bases at V and 5 bases at J, with 27 bases between the two ends. CDR1 is MNHEY, CDR2 SVGEGT, per germline. The CDR3 contains 19 residues. This chain's CDR3 is CASSYAGRVAWLDVYGYTF. DNA for the CDR3: TGTGCCAGCAGTTACGCGGGCAGAGTTGCCTGGTTGGACGTTTATGGCTACACCTTC.

The V gene is TRBV10-2, the J gene TRBJ1-3, with D possibly being TRBD1 (6 bases). V lost 5 bases and J lost 0, with 11 bases in between. Germline V lookup: CDR1 WSHSY, CDR2 SAAADI. The length of the CDR3 is 15 residues. The CDR3: CASSPDSYSGNTIYF. Written as DNA, the CDR3 is TGCGCCAGCAGTCCGGACAGTTACTCTGGAAACACCATATATTTT.